This T cell receptor (beta chain) came from a study of T cells in Graves' hyperthyroidism and ophthalmopathy. Overall study: At the time of initial diagnosis and before any treatment, peripheral blood was collected.

In the case of this clonotype: Its antigen remains unidentified.

The CDR3 covers 13 residues. The V end was cut by 4 bases, the J end by 4 bases, with 9 bases between. Germline V lookup: CDR1 SGDLS, CDR2 YYNGEE. Researchers amplified the TCR beta CDR3 regions from RNA transcripts. The HTBI set primed first-round TCR CDR3 RT-PCR. TCRdb ran MiXCR on the multiplex PCR reads and lists one entry per CDR3 protein. The sample shows about 740,000 distinct CDR3 sequences, 11% to 15% of them seen only once. Findings and caveats of the study: Blood also held most thyroid clonotypes expanded beyond 0.001.

Hyperthyroidism had been newly diagnosed in patients aged 18 to 65, and its duration was under 2 months. Uncontrolled infection, other autoimmune disease, pregnancy or lactation barred patients from enrollment. The chain links TRBV9 to TRBJ1-5, with no clear D. The sample comprised blood. The receptor's source is a woman in her late teens or twenties with Graves' hyperthyroidism. In DNA form, the CDR3 reads TGTGCCAGCAGCTTCGATACTAATCAGCCCCAGCATTTT. Its protein product is CASSFDTNQPQHF.